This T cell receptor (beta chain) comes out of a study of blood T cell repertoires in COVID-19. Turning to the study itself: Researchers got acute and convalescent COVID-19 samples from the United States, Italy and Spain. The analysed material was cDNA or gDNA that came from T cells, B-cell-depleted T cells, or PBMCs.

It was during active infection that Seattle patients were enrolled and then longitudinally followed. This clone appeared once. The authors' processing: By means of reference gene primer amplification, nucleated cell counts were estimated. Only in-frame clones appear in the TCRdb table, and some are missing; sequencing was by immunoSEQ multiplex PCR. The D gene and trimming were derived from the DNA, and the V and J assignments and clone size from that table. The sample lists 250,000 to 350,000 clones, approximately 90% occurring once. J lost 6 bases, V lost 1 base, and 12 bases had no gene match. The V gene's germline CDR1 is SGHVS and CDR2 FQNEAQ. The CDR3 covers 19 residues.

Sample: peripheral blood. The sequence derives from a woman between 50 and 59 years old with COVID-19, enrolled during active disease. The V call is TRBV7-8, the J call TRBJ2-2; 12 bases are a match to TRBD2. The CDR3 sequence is CASSLGRSSGRAVAGELFF. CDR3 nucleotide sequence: TGTGCCAGCAGCTTAGGAAGGTCTAGCGGGAGGGCCGTGGCCGGGGAGCTGTTTTTT.